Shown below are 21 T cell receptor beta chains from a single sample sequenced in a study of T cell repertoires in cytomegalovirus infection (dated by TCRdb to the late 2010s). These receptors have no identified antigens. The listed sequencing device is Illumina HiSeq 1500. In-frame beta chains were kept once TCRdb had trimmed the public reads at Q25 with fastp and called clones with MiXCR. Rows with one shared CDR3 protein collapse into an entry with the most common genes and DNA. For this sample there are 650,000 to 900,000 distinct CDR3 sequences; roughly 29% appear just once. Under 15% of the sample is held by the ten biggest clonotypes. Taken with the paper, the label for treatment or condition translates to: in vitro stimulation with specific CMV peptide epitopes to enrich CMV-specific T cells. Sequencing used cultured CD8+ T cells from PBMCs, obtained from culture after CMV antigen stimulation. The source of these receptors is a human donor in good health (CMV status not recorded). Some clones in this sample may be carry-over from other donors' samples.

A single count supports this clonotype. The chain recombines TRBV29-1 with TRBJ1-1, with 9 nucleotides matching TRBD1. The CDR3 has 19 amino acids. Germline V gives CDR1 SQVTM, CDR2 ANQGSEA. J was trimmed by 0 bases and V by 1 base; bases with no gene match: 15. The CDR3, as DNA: TGCAGCGTTGAAGGAAGGTCTTCGGGGACAGGGAACATGAACACTGAAGCTTTCTTT. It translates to CSVEGRSSGTGNMNTEAFF.

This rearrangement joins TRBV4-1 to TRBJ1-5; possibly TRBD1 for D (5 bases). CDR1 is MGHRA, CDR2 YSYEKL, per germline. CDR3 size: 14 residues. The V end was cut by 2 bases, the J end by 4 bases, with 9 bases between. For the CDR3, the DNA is TGCGCCAGCAGCCAACCGGGGGGGAATCAGCCCCAGCATTTT. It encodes CASSQPGGNQPQHF.

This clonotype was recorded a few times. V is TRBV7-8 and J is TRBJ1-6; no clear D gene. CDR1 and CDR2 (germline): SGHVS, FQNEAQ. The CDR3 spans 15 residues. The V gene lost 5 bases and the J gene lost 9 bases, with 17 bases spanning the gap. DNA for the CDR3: TGTGCCAGCAGCCAGAAGGACGCTGGAGGTTCACCCCTCCACTTT. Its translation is CASSQKDAGGSPLHF.

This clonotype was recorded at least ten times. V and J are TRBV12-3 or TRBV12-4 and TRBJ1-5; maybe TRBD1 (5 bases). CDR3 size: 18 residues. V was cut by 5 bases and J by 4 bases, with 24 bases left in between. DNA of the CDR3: TGTGCCAGCAGTACCCCCATAGACGGGGGTGTCATTAATCAGCCCCAGCATTTT. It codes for CASSTPIDGGVINQPQHF.

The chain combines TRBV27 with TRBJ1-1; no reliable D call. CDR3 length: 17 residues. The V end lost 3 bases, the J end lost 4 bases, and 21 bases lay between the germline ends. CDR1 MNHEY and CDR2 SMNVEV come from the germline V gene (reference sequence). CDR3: CASSLTAGRVLGTEAFF. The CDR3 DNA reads TGTGCCAGCAGTTTGACCGCCGGACGGGTCCTGGGCACTGAAGCTTTCTTT.

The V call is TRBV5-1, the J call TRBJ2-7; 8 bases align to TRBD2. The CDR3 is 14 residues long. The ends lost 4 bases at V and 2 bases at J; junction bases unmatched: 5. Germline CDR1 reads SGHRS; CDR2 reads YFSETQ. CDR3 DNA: TGCGCCAGCAGCCTGGGACTAGGAGCCTACGAGCAGTACGTC. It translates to CASSLGLGAYEQYV.

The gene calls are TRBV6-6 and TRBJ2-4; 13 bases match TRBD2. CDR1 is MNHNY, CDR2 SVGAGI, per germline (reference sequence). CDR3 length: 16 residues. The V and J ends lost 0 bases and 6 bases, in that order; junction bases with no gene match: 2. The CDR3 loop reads CASSYSGLAGVNIQYF. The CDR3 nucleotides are TGTGCCAGCAGTTACTCCGGACTAGCGGGGGTAAACATTCAGTACTTC.

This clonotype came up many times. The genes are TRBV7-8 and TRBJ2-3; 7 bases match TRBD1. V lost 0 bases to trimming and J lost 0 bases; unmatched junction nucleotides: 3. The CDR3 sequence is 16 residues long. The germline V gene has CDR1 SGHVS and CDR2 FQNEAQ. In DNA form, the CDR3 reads TGTGCCAGCAGCTTAGCAGGGGGCTACAGCACAGATACGCAGTATTTT. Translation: CASSLAGGYSTDTQYF.

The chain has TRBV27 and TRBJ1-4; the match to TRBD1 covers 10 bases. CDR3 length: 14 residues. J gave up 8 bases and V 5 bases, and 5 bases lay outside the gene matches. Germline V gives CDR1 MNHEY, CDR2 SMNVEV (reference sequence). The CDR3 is CASSGTGEREKLFF. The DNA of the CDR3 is TGTGCCAGCAGTGGGACAGGGGAGCGGGAAAAACTGTTTTTT.

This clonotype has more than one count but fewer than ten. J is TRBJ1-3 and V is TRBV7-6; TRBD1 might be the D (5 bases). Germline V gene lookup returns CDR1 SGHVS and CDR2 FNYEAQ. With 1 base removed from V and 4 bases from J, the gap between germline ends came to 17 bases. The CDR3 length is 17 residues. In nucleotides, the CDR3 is TGTGCCAGCAGCTTAGTACCGGGGCAGGCCTTAGGAAACACCATATATTTT. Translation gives CASSLVPGQALGNTIYF.

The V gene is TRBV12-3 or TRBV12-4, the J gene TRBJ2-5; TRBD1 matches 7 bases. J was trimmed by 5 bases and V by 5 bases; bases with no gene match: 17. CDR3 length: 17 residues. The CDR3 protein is CASSPYQGDSYGETQYF. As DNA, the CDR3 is TGTGCCAGCAGTCCCTATCAAGGGGACAGTTATGGGGAGACCCAGTACTTC.

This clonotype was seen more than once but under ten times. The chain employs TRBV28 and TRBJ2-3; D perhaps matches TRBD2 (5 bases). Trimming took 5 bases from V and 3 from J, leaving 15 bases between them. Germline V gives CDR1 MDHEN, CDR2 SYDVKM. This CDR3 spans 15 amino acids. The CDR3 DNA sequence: TGTGCCAGCAGTCCGGACTCGACGGGGACAGATACGCAGTATTTT. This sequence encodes CASSPDSTGTDTQYF. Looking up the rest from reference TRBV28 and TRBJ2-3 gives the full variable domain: DVKVTQSSRYLVKRTGEKVFLECVQDMDHENMFWYRQDPGLGLRLIYFSYDVKMKEKGDIPEGYSVSREKKERFSLILESASTNQTSMYLCASSPDSTGTDTQYFGPGTRLTVL.

The chain's CDR3 is CASGLVEGTSWWNSPLHF. CDR3 nucleotides: TGTGCTAGTGGTTTGGTGGAGGGGACATCTTGGTGGAATTCACCCCTCCACTTT. The chain is built from TRBV12-5 and TRBJ1-6, with D perhaps TRBD1 (6 bases). Trimming stripped 0 bases from V and 7 bases from J, with 19 bases between. Germline CDR1 is LGHNT and CDR2 is FRNRAP. The CDR3 is made up of 18 amino acids.

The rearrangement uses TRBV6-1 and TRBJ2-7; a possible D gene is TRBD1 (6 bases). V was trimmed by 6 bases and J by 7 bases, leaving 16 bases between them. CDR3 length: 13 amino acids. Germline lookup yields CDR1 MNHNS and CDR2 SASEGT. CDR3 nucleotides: TGTGCCAGCAGATTGCGCAACCAGGGGGAGCAGTACGTC. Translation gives CASRLRNQGEQYV.

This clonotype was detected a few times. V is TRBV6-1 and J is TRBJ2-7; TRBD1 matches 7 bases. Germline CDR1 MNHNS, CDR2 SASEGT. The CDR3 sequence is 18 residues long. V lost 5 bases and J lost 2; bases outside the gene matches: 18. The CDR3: CASSLSGAFGQVAYEQYF. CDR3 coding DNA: TGTGCCAGCAGTCTTTCTGGGGCCTTTGGACAGGTCGCCTACGAGCAGTACTTC.

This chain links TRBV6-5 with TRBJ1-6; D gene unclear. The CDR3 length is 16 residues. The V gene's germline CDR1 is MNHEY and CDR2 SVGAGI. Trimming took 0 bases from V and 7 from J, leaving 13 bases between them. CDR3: CASSYSVPLENSPLHF. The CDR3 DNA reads TGTGCCAGCAGTTACTCGGTTCCCCTAGAGAATTCACCCCTCCACTTT.

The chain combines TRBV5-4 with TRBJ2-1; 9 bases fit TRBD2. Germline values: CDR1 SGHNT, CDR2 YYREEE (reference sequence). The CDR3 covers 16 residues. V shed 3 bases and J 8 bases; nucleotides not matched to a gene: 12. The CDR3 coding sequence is TGTGCCAGCAGCTCGGAGCGGGAGGATGGAGGGGATGAGCAGTTCTTC. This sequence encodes CASSSEREDGGDEQFF.

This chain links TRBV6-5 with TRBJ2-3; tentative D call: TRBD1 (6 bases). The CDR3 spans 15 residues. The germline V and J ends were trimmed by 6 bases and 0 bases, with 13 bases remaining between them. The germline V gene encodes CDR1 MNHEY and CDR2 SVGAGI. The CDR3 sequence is CASSEQGPSTDTQYF. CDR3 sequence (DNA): TGTGCCAGCAGCGAACAGGGACCTAGCACAGATACGCAGTATTTT.

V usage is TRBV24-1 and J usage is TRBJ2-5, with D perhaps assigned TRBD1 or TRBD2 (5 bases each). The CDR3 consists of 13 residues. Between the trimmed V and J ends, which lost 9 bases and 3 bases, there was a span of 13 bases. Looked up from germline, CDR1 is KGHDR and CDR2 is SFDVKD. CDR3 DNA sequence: TGTGCCACCTCGCCTGGGACGGAAGAGACCCAGTACTTC. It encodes CATSPGTEETQYF.

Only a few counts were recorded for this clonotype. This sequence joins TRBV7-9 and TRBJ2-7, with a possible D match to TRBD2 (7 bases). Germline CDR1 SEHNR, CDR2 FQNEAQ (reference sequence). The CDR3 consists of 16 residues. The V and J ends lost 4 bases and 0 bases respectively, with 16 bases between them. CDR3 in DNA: TGTGCCAGCAGCTGGGAGGGGGGGACCTTCTCCTACGAGCAGTACTTC. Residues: CASSWEGGTFSYEQYF.

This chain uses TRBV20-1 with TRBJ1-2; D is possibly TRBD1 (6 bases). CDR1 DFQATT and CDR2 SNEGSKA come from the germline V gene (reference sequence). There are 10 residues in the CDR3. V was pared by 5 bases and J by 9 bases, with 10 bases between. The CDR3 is CSALTGRYTF. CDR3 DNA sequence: TGCAGTGCTTTGACAGGTCGCTACACCTTC.